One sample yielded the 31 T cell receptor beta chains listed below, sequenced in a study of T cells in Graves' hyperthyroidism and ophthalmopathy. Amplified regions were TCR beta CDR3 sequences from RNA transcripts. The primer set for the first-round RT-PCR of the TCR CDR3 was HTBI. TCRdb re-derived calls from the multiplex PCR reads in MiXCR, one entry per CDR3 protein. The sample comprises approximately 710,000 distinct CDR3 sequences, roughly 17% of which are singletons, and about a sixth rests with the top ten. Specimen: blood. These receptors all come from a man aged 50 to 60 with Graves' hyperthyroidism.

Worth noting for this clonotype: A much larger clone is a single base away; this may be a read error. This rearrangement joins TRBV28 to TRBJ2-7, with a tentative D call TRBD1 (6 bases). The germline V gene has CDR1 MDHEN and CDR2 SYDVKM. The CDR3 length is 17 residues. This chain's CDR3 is CACSLSQTGLVAYEQYF. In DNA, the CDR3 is TGTGCCTGCAGTTTATCCCAGACAGGTCTTGTCGCCTACGAGCAGTACTTC. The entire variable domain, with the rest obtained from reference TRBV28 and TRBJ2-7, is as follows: DVKVTQSSRYLVKRTGEKVFLECVQDMDHENMFWYRQDPGLGLRLIYFSYDVKMKEKGDIPEGYSVSREKKERFSLILESASTNQTSMYLCACSLSQTGLVAYEQYFGPGTRLTVT.

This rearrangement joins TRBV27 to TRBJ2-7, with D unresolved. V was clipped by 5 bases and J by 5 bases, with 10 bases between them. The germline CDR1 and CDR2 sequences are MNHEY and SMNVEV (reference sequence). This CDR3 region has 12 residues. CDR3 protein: CASSHRSHEQYF. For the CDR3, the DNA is TGTGCCAGCAGTCACCGGTCCCACGAGCAGTACTTC.

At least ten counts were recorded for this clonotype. For the CDR3, the DNA is TGCGCCAGCAGCTTCCGGGACAGCCGTCAGTCCCTCCACTTT. This codes for CASSFRDSRQSLHF. The V gene is TRBV5-1, the J gene TRBJ1-6; 7 nucleotides line up with TRBD1. V trimming: 2 bases; J trimming: 14 bases; junction bases outside the gene matches: 10. Germline CDR1 is SGHRS and CDR2 is YFSETQ. The CDR3 consists of 14 residues.

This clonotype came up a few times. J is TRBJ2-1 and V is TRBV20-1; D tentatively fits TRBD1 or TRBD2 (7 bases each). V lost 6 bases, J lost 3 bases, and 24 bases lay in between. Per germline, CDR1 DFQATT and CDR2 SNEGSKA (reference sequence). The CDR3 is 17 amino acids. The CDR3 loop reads CSASPGQRWGGYNEQFF. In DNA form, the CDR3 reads TGCAGTGCCAGCCCGGGACAGCGGTGGGGGGGCTACAATGAGCAGTTCTTC.

The CDR3 nucleotides read TGTGCCAGCAGCCGAACCATAGAGAACCTAAACACCGGGGAGCTGTTTTTT. This sequence encodes CASSRTIENLNTGELFF. V gene TRBV7-2 combines with J gene TRBJ2-2; the D is unclear. Trimming shortened V by 5 bases and J by 2 bases, and 18 bases separated the two germline ends. CDR3 length: 17 residues. Germline assignment: CDR1 SGHTA and CDR2 FQGNSA.

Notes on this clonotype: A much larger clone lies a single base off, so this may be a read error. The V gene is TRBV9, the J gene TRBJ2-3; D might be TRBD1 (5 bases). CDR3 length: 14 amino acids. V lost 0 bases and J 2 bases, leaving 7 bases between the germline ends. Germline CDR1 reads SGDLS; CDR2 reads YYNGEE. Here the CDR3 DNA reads TGTGCCAGCAGCGTAGGGGGCCTCACAGATACGCAGTATTTT. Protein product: CASSVGGLTDTQYF.

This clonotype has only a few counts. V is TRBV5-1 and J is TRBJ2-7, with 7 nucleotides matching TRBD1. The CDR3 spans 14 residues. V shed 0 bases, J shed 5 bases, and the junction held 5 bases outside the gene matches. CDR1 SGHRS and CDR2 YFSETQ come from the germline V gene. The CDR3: CASSLVRGLHEQYF. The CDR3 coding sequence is TGCGCCAGCAGCTTGGTTAGGGGGCTACACGAGCAGTACTTC.

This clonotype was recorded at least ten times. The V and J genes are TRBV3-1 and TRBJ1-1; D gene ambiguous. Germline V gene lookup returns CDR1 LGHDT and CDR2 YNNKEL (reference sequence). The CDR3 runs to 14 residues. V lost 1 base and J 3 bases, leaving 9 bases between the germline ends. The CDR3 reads CASSQGLGYTEAFF. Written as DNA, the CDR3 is TGTGCCAGCAGCCAAGGATTGGGATACACTGAAGCTTTCTTT.

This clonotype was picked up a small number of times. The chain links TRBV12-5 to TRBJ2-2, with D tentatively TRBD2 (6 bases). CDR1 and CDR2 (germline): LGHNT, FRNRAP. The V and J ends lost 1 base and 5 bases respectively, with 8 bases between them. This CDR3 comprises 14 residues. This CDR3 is CASGLAGVTGELFF. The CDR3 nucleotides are TGTGCTAGTGGTTTGGCGGGAGTGACCGGGGAGCTGTTTTTT.

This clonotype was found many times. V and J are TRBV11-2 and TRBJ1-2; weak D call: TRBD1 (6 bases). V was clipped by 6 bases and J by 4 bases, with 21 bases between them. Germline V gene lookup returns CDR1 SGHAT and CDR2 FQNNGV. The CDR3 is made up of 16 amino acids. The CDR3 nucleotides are TGTGCCAGCAGTCCTGGGTCTTGGGGGGCTGCCTATGGCTACACCTTC. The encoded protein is CASSPGSWGAAYGYTF.

CDR3 residues: CASSQDRRGGNTIYF. The CDR3 DNA reads as TGTGCCAGCAGCCAAGATCGGCGGGGTGGAAACACCATATATTTT. The chain carries TRBV3-1 and TRBJ1-3, with D uncertain. CDR1 is LGHDT and CDR2 is YNNKEL in the germline V gene (reference sequence). The length of the CDR3 is 15 residues. V shed 0 bases and J shed 3 bases, with 9 bases lying between them.

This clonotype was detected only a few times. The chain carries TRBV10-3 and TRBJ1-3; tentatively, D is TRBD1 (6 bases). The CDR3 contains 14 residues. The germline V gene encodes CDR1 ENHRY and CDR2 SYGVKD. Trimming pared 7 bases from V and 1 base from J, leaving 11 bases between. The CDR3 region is CAITRGGSGNTIYF. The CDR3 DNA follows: TGTGCCATCACCCGAGGGGGTTCTGGAAACACCATATATTTT.

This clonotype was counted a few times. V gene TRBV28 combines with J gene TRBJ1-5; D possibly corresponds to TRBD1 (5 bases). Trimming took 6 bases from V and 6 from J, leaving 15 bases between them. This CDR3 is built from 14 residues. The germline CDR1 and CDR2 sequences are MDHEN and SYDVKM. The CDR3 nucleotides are TGTGCCAGCAGGGGACCGGCAGTCAGTCAGCCCCAGCATTTT. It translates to CASRGPAVSQPQHF.

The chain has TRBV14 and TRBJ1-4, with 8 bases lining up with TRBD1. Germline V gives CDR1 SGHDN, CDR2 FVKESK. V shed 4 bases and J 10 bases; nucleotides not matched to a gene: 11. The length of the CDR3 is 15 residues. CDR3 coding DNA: TGTGCCAGCAGCCGAACGGGACAGGCGGTTGGAAAACTGTTTTTT. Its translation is CASSRTGQAVGKLFF.

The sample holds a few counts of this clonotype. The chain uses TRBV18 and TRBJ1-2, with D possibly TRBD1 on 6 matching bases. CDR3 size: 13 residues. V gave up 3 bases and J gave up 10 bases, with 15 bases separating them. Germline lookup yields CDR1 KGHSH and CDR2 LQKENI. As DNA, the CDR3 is TGTGCCAGCTCACCGGGACAAAATTGGCCCTACACCTTC. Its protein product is CASSPGQNWPYTF.

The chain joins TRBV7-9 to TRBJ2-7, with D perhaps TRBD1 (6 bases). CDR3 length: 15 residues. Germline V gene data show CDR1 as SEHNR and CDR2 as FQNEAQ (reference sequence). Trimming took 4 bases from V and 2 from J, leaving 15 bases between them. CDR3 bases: TGTGCCAGCAGCTCCTCCCAGACAGGTCCCTACGAGCAGTACTTC. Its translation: CASSSSQTGPYEQYF.

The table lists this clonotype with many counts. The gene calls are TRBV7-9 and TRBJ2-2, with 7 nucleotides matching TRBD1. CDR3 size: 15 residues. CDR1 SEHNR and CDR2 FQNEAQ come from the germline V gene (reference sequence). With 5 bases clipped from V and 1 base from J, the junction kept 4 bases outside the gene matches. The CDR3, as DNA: TGTGCCAGCAGCCGGGGACAGATGAACACCGGGGAGCTGTTTTTT. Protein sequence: CASSRGQMNTGELFF.

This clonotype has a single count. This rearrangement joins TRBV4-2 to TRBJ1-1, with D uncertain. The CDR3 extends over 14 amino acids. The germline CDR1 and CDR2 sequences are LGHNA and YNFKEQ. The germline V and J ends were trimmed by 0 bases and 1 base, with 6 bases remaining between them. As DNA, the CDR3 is TGTGCCAGCAGCCAAGAAGCGCAGAACACTGAAGCTTTCTTT. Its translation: CASSQEAQNTEAFF.

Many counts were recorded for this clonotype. CDR3 bases: TGTGCCGCGACAGGGGGCTCCTACGAGCAGTACTTC. Protein sequence: CAATGGSYEQYF. The chain is built from TRBV10-3 and TRBJ2-7; 9 nucleotides match TRBD1. J lost 0 bases, V lost 11 bases, and 2 bases had no gene match. The V gene's germline CDR1 is ENHRY and CDR2 SYGVKD. The CDR3 covers 12 residues.

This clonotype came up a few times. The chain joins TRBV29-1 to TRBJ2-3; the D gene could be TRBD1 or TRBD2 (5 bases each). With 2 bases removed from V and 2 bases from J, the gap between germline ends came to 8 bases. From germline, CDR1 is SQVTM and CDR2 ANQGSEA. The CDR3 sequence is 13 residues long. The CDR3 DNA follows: TGCAGCGTTGAACCGGGACCCACAGATACGCAGTATTTT. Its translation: CSVEPGPTDTQYF.

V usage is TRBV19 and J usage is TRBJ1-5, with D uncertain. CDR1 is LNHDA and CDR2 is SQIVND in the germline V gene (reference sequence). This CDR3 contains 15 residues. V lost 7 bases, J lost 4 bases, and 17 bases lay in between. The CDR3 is CASNAADRRNQPQHF. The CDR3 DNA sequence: TGTGCCAGTAATGCGGCAGATCGTAGGAATCAGCCCCAGCATTTT.

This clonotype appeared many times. Here the CDR3 reads CASSNLRTQYF. The CDR3 bases are TGTGCCAGCAGCAACCTTCGTACGCAGTATTTT. The gene calls are TRBV28 and TRBJ2-3; no clear D gene. The V gene's germline CDR1 is MDHEN and CDR2 SYDVKM. The CDR3 consists of 11 residues. Trimming cost V 6 bases and J 8 bases, with 9 bases left between them.

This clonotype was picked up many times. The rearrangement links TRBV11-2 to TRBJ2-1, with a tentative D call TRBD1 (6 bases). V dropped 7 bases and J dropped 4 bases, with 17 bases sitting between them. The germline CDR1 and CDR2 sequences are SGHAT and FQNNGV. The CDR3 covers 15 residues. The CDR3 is CASIRMDSYYNEQFF. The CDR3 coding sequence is TGTGCCAGCATCCGAATGGACAGCTATTACAATGAGCAGTTCTTC.

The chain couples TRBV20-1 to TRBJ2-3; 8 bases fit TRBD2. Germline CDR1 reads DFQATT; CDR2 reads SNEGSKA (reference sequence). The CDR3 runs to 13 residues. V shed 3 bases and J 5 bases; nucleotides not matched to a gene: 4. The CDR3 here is CSASGRALDTQYF. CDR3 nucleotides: TGCAGTGCTAGCGGGAGGGCCTTAGATACGCAGTATTTT.

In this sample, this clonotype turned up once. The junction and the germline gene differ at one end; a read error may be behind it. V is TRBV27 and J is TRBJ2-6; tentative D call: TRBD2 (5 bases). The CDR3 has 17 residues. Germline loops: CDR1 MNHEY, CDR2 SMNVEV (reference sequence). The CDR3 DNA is TGTGCCATCAGTTTCCGGCGGCTAGCTCTTGGGGCCAACGTCCTGACTTTC. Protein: CAISFRRLALGANVLTF.

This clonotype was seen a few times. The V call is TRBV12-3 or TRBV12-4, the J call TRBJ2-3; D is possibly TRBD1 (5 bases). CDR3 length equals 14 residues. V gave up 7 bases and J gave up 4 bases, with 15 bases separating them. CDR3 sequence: CASKGFGGSDTQYF. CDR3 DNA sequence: TGTGCCAGCAAGGGGTTTGGTGGTTCAGATACGCAGTATTTT.

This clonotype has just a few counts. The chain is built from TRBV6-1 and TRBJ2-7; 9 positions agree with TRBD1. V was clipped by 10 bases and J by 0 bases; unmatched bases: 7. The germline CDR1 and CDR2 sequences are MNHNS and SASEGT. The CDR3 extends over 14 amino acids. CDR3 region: CATARDRDSYEQYF. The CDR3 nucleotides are TGTGCCACCGCCCGGGACAGGGACTCCTACGAGCAGTACTTC.

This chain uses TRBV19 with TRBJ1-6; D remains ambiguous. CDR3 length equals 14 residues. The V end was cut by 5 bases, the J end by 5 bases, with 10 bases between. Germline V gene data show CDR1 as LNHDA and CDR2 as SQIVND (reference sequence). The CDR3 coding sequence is TGTGCCAGTAGTGAACGAGGGCATAATTCACCCCTCCACTTT. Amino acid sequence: CASSERGHNSPLHF.

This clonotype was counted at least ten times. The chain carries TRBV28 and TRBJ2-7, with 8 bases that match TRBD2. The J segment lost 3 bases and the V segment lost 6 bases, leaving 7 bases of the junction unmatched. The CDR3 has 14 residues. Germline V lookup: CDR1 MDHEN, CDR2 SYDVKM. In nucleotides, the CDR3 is TGTGCCAGCAGCCCCGGGACTAGACTCTACGAGCAGTACTTC. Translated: CASSPGTRLYEQYF. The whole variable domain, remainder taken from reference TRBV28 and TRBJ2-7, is DVKVTQSSRYLVKRTGEKVFLECVQDMDHENMFWYRQDPGLGLRLIYFSYDVKMKEKGDIPEGYSVSREKKERFSLILESASTNQTSMYLCASSPGTRLYEQYFGPGTRLTVT.

The CDR3 loop is CATSRGGPYQQYF. CDR3 sequence (DNA): TGTGCCACCAGCAGAGGGGGACCGTACCAGCAGTACTTC. The V and J genes are TRBV24-1 and TRBJ2-7; D is possibly TRBD1 (6 bases). The CDR3 spans 13 residues. Between the trimmed V and J ends, which lost 7 bases and 8 bases, there was a span of 17 bases. Germline CDR1 is KGHDR and CDR2 is SFDVKD.

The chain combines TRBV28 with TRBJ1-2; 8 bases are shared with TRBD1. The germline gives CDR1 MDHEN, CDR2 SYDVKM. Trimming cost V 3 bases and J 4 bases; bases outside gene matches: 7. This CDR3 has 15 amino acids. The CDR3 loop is CASSLTGDGVYGYTF. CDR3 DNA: TGTGCCAGCAGTTTGACAGGGGACGGGGTCTATGGCTACACCTTC.